This T cell receptor beta chain appears in the sequencing data of a study of CD8+ T cells in alopecia areata. Study-level points and caveats: Scalp repertoires also include resident alphabeta T cells from normal skin. Scalp and blood retained many expanded lesional clones during tofacitinib.

Comment on this clone: Its target is not known.

Treatment here: oral pan-JAK inhibitor, 5-10 mg twice daily. From germline, CDR1 is SNHLY and CDR2 FYNNEI. The CDR3 contains 16 residues. Trimming removed 5 bases at V and 0 bases at J, with 13 bases between. In each case, RNA was isolated and then reverse transcribed into cDNA as the sequencing template. Clones were read by immunoSEQ multiplex PCR, and TCRdb kept only the in-frame ones, dropping some. The table lists 250,000 to 300,000 clones, roughly 64% of them singletons, with over 1.5% in the top ten. The sequences come from CD4+ T cells sorted from blood, collected at week 24, from a patient treated with tofacitinib. The rearrangement links TRBV2 to TRBJ2-2, with D hard to call. This TCR came from a human donor with alopecia areata. The CDR3 loop is CASSNLEATNTGELFF. CDR3 DNA: TGTGCCAGCAGTAATCTGGAAGCAACGAACACCGGGGAGCTGTTTTTT.